The rows below give T cell receptor beta chains drawn from one sample of a study of T cell responses to AZD1222 COVID-19 vaccine. Assay: immunoSEQ multiplex PCR; the TCRdb copy retains only in-frame clones and omits some. The data show over 70,000 clones, around 80% seen once. Sequenced material: peripheral blood, taken 28 days after the second dose of the MenACWY control vaccine. These receptors were obtained from an adult who received the MenACWY meningococcal vaccine as a control. Both conserved end residues are part of each CDR3. Fields, in order: V gene, D gene, clone size, J gene, CDR3 protein, CDR3 DNA. A D gene is named only where the DNA matches it firmly. Some rows mark clone size as missing; the rest say once, few, many or name a class of expanded clone.

TRBV7-3	.	.	TRBJ1-2	CASSLSLTGRAGGYTF	TGTGCCAGCAGCTTAAGCCTGACAGGTCGGGCGGGGGGCTACACCTTC
TRBV5-6	.	.	TRBJ1-6	CASSFRSGSISYNSPLHF	TGTGCCAGCAGCTTTCGTAGCGGCAGCATCTCCTATAATTCACCCCTCCACTTT
TRBV15	.	.	TRBJ2-7	CATSRGGTFYEQYF	TGTGCCACCAGCAGAGGGGGAACGTTCTACGAGCAGTACTTC
TRBV5-8	.	.	TRBJ2-3	CASSLNSRSTDTQYF	TGTGCCAGCAGCTTAAATAGCCGAAGCACAGATACGCAGTATTTT
TRBV19	TRBD1	.	TRBJ1-1	CASSSRQGRTEAFF	TGTGCCAGTAGTAGCAGACAGGGAAGAACTGAAGCTTTCTTT
TRBV4-1	TRBD1	.	TRBJ1-4	CASSLRDRDEKLFF	TGCGCCAGCAGCCTACGGGACAGGGATGAAAAACTGTTTTTT
TRBV13	TRBD1	once	TRBJ1-1	CASRFLDRANTEAFF	TGTGCCAGCAGATTTCTCGACAGGGCGAACACTGAAGCTTTCTTT
TRBV5-1	.	.	TRBJ1-1	CASSLSVEGTEAFF	TGCGCCAGCAGCCTGTCCGTCGAGGGGACTGAAGCTTTCTTT
TRBV6-1	.	.	TRBJ1-5	CASSDSRDQPQHF	TGTGCCAGCAGTGATAGTAGGGATCAGCCCCAGCATTTT
TRBV19	.	.	TRBJ2-7	CASSPGGPYEQYF	TGTGCCAGTAGTCCTGGGGGACCCTACGAGCAGTACTTC
TRBV4-1	.	few	TRBJ1-1	CASSSTLSFRGNTEAFF	TGCGCCAGCAGCTCCACTCTGTCCTTCAGGGGAAACACTGAAGCTTTCTTT
TRBV24-1	.	.	TRBJ2-1	CATSGAVGSYNEQFF	TGTGCCACCAGTGGAGCAGTGGGCTCCTACAATGAGCAGTTCTTC
TRBV6-2/TRBV6-3	.	.	TRBJ1-2	CASSLGTPGINGYTF	TGTGCCAGCAGTCTCGGGACACCAGGGATCAATGGCTACACCTTC
TRBV28	TRBD1	.	TRBJ2-4	CASSYRGVAKNIQYF	TGTGCCAGCAGTTACAGGGGGGTAGCCAAAAACATTCAGTACTTC
TRBV19	TRBD2	.	TRBJ2-1	CASSPASGSYNEQFF	TGTGCCAGTAGCCCCGCTAGCGGGAGCTACAATGAGCAGTTCTTC
TRBV5-4	.	.	TRBJ2-5	CASSLARGAQETQYF	TGTGCCAGCAGCTTGGCTCGGGGGGCCCAAGAGACCCAGTACTTC
TRBV28	TRBD2	.	TRBJ2-1	CASSLSDLAGGHNEQFF	TGTGCCAGCAGTTTATCGGACCTAGCGGGAGGCCACAATGAGCAGTTCTTC
TRBV5-5	TRBD2	once	TRBJ2-7	CASSFAGGSEQYF	TGTGCCAGCAGCTTCGCGGGAGGGAGCGAGCAGTACTTC
TRBV6-2/TRBV6-3	.	few	TRBJ1-2	CASSYPREIYGYTF	TGTGCCAGCAGTTACCCTAGGGAAATCTATGGCTACACCTTC
TRBV30	TRBD1	.	TRBJ2-5	CAWSLRGFAGGGETQYF	TGTGCCTGGAGCCTTAGGGGATTCGCAGGGGGCGGTGAGACCCAGTACTTC
TRBV12-3/TRBV12-4	.	.	TRBJ1-1	CASRVNTEAFF	TGTGCCAGCCGAGTTAACACTGAAGCTTTCTTT
TRBV29-1	.	once	TRBJ1-2	CSVDKGGRGYTF	TGCAGCGTTGACAAAGGGGGACGCGGCTACACCTTC
TRBV2	TRBD2	once	TRBJ2-4	CASNPGSGIAKNIQYF	TGTGCCAGCAATCCCGGAAGCGGGATAGCCAAAAACATTCAGTACTTC
TRBV5-1	.	.	TRBJ2-2	CASSWDTGELFF	TGCGCCAGCAGCTGGGACACCGGGGAGCTGTTTTTT
TRBV11-2	.	once	TRBJ2-1	CASSLARTNEQFF	TGTGCCAGCAGCTTAGCGAGGACCAATGAGCAGTTCTTC
TRBV6-2/TRBV6-3	.	.	TRBJ1-1	CASSYSRYSEAFF	TGTGCCAGCAGTTACTCGAGGTACAGTGAAGCTTTCTTT
TRBV7-9	TRBD1	.	TRBJ1-2	CASTEGQGSNYGYTF	TGTGCCAGCACCGAGGGACAGGGGAGTAACTATGGCTACACCTTC
TRBV7-9	.	few	TRBJ2-5	CASSFGTGETQYF	TGTGCCAGCAGCTTCGGTACTGGGGAGACCCAGTACTTC
TRBV5-4	.	.	TRBJ2-7	CASSFADEQYF	TGTGCCAGCAGCTTCGCCGACGAGCAGTACTTC
TRBV19	TRBD1	.	TRBJ1-5	CASSQGQGGQPQHF	TGTGCCAGTAGTCAGGGACAGGGAGGCCAGCCCCAGCATTTT
TRBV29-1	.	.	TRBJ2-1	CSVGSADNEQFF	TGCAGCGTTGGATCGGCAGACAATGAGCAGTTCTTC
TRBV3-1/TRBV3-2	.	.	TRBJ2-4	CASSQPGTVAKNIQYF	TGTGCCAGCAGCCAGCCCGGGACCGTAGCCAAAAACATTCAGTACTTC
TRBV30	.	.	TRBJ2-1	CAWSNLGDEQFF	TGTGCCTGGAGTAATTTGGGGGATGAGCAGTTCTTC
TRBV19	.	.	TRBJ1-2	CASKGVGNYGYTF	TGTGCCAGTAAGGGAGTAGGCAACTATGGCTACACCTTC
TRBV30	.	.	TRBJ2-3	CAWSLGGTDTQYF	TGTGCCTGGAGCTTGGGGGGAACAGATACGCAGTATTTT
TRBV11-2	.	.	TRBJ2-5	CASSPVRGGIETQYF	TGTGCCAGCAGCCCCGTTCGGGGTGGCATAGAGACCCAGTACTTC
TRBV7-2	.	.	TRBJ2-6	CASSRIRQARSGANVLTF	TGTGCCAGCAGTCGAATCAGACAGGCCCGCTCTGGGGCCAACGTCCTGACTTTC
TRBV30	.	.	TRBJ1-2	CAWSPGRAEYNYGYTF	TGTGCCTGGAGCCCTGGGAGGGCAGAGTATAACTATGGCTACACCTTC
TRBV19	.	.	TRBJ1-1	CASSNTANTEAFF	TGTGCCAGTAGTAATACAGCGAACACTGAAGCTTTCTTT
TRBV5-6	.	.	TRBJ1-1	CASSLVGMYTEAFF	TGTGCCAGCAGCTTGGTGGGTATGTACACTGAAGCTTTCTTT
TRBV5-5	.	.	TRBJ1-1	CASLRGRVNTEAFF	TGTGCCAGCCTCAGGGGTCGGGTGAACACTGAAGCTTTCTTT
TRBV28	.	.	TRBJ1-6	CASSPSGSMNSPLHF	TGTGCCAGCAGTCCCAGCGGCAGCATGAATTCACCCCTCCACTTT
TRBV4-3	.	once	TRBJ2-2	CASSLRGYTGELFF	TGCGCCAGCAGTCTACGGGGGTACACCGGGGAGCTGTTTTTT
TRBV6-5	.	.	TRBJ2-7	CASSYDAHSSYEQYF	TGTGCCAGCAGTTATGACGCCCATAGCTCCTACGAGCAGTACTTC
TRBV2	.	.	TRBJ2-1	CASRTQRNNEQFF	TGTGCCAGCAGGACTCAGCGGAACAATGAGCAGTTCTTC
TRBV7-2	TRBD1	.	TRBJ2-3	CASSSTGQGTDTQYF	TGTGCCAGCAGCTCAACGGGACAGGGCACAGATACGCAGTATTTT
TRBV28	.	.	TRBJ1-2	CASTTDSYYGYTF	TGTGCCAGTACTACCGACAGCTACTATGGCTACACCTTC
TRBV2	.	.	TRBJ2-5	CASSDGQSATQYF	TGTGCCAGCAGTGACGGACAAAGTGCGACCCAGTACTTC
TRBV14	.	.	TRBJ2-7	CASSRGYEQYF	TGTGCCAGCAGCCGAGGGTACGAGCAGTACTTC
TRBV19	.	.	TRBJ1-1	CASSADTQNTEAFF	TGTGCCAGTAGTGCGGACACTCAGAACACTGAAGCTTTCTTT
TRBV29-1	TRBD2	few	TRBJ2-3	CSGLAGGSTDTQYF	TGCAGCGGTCTAGCGGGAGGGAGCACAGATACGCAGTATTTT
TRBV11-2	.	.	TRBJ2-2	CASSFSGYTGELFF	TGTGCCAGCAGCTTTTCGGGGTACACCGGGGAGCTGTTTTTT